One and the same sample provided the 6 T cell receptor beta chains below, sequenced in a study of long-term antiretroviral therapy in people with HIV. Assay version v3.0 of immunoSEQ was used, and it was run at survey level. Here immunoSEQ multiplex PCR was the method, and the copy in TCRdb shows in-frame clones only, minus some. The sample lists 25,000 to 30,000 clones, approximately 86% occurring once. The material was unsorted PBMCs, obtained 2.7 years after starting antiretroviral therapy. Receptor source: a man aged 40-50 years with HIV.

This rearrangement joins TRBV6-5 to TRBJ2-3; D is undetermined. This CDR3 region has 14 residues. CDR1 and CDR2 (germline): MNHEY, SVGAGI. V was shortened by 5 bases and J by 1 base, with 10 bases between the two germline ends. CDR3 coding DNA: TGTGCCAGCAGTCTAGTGGGTGGCACAGATACGCAGTATTTT. Amino acids: CASSLVGGTDTQYF.

The J gene is TRBJ1-2, the V gene TRBV7-9; 7 nucleotides match TRBD1. The CDR3 sequence is 13 residues long. CDR1 and CDR2 from the germline V gene are SEHNR and FQNEAQ (reference sequence). J lost 7 bases, V lost 5 bases, and 7 bases had no gene match. The chain's CDR3 is CASSRPGGSGYTF. The CDR3 DNA reads as TGTGCCAGCAGCCGCCCAGGGGGAAGTGGCTACACCTTC. Full variable domain (rest looked up from reference TRBV7-9 and TRBJ1-2): DTGVSQNPRHKITKRGQNVTFRCDPISEHNRLYWYRQTLGQGPEFLTYFQNEAQLEKSRLLSDRFSAERPKGSFSTLEIQRTEQGDSAMYLCASSRPGGSGYTFGSGTRLTVV.

This clone occurred once. This chain links TRBV4-1 with TRBJ1-6, with a possible D match to TRBD1 (6 bases). Deletions cut 4 bases from V and 4 bases from J, with 17 bases between. The CDR3 is 17 residues long. The germline V gene encodes CDR1 MGHRA and CDR2 YSYEKL. The CDR3 loop is CASSLRQAESYNSPLHF. In DNA, the CDR3 is TGCGCCAGCAGCCTACGACAGGCCGAATCGTATAATTCACCCCTCCACTTT.

J is TRBJ1-1 and V is TRBV19; 11 bases fit TRBD1. The CDR3 has 15 amino acids. With 3 bases clipped from V and 4 bases from J, the junction kept 4 bases outside the gene matches. The germline V gene encodes CDR1 LNHDA and CDR2 SQIVND (reference sequence). The CDR3: CASSILGQGGTEAFF. CDR3 coding DNA: TGTGCCAGTAGTATCTTGGGACAGGGGGGCACTGAAGCTTTCTTT.

This clone appeared a single time. This chain links TRBV5-4 with TRBJ1-2; TRBD1 matches 10 bases. Trimming cost V 0 bases and J 8 bases; bases outside gene matches: 7. The CDR3 is 15 residues long. Per germline, CDR1 SGHNT and CDR2 YYREEE (reference sequence). This CDR3 reads CASSLVGQGGDGYTF. Written as DNA, the CDR3 is TGTGCCAGCAGCTTGGTAGGACAGGGGGGAGACGGCTACACCTTC.

This CDR3 is CASSQESWNTEAFF. CDR3 in DNA: TGTGCCAGCAGCCAAGAAAGTTGGAACACTGAAGCTTTCTTT. The rearrangement links TRBV4-2 to TRBJ1-1, with unresolved D. CDR1 and CDR2 (germline): LGHNA, YNFKEQ. The CDR3 is 14 residues long. Trimming took 0 bases from V and 1 from J, leaving 6 bases between them.